Below are 5 T cell receptor beta chains sequenced from a single sample in a study of tumor-infiltrating lymphocytes in localized non-small cell lung cancer (dated by TCRdb to 2020 to 2023). The library was made by the immunoSEQ multiplex PCR assay. TCRdb carries this immuneACCESS record with in-frame sequences only. Its versions omit some clonotypes, under half of them owing to an unresolved V gene in the studies checked, with the rest unexplained. Across this sample there are roughly 9,000 clones, with around 77% seen only once. The ten largest clones capture 15% to 20% of the sample. Source material: uninvolved lung tissue not adjacent to the tumor. These receptors all come from a human donor with non-small cell lung cancer.

The chain is built from TRBV9 and TRBJ2-1; D call uncertain. In germline, CDR1 is SGDLS, CDR2 YYNGEE. The ends were cut back, 3 bases at V and 2 bases at J, with 12 bases in the middle. The CDR3 sequence is 15 residues long. CDR3 DNA sequence: TGTGCCAGCAGCGAGAACCCTTCCCCCTACAATGAGCAGTTCTTC. Protein: CASSENPSPYNEQFF.

This clone rates as large. The chain couples TRBV2 to TRBJ1-4; D ambiguous. The V end was cut by 6 bases, the J end by 8 bases, with 13 bases between. This CDR3 spans 13 amino acids. Germline loops: CDR1 SNHLY, CDR2 FYNNEI. The CDR3 region has the DNA TGTGCCAGCAGAAACAGTATCTTCGAAAAACTGTTTTTT. It codes for CASRNSIFEKLFF.

This clone showed up just a few times. The rearrangement links TRBV7-8 to TRBJ2-7; a weak D match, TRBD1 (10 bases). Between the trimmed V and J ends, which lost 5 bases and 6 bases, there was a span of 17 bases. Germline CDR1 and CDR2: SGHVS and FQNEAQ. The CDR3 extends over 14 amino acids. CDR3 DNA: TGTGCCAGCAGCGCTAGCGGGACAGGGGTCGAGCAGTACTTC. Residues: CASSASGTGVEQYF.

The J gene is TRBJ2-2, the V gene TRBV7-2; 7 bases agree with TRBD1. Trimming took 5 bases from V and 0 from J; bases not matched to a gene: 3. The CDR3 sequence is 15 residues long. Germline-derived CDR1 and CDR2 are SGHTA and FQGNSA. The CDR3 sequence: CASSRDSANTGELFF. As DNA, the CDR3 is TGTGCCAGCAGCCGGGACAGCGCGAACACCGGGGAGCTGTTTTTT.

J is TRBJ1-3 and V is TRBV28; weak D call: TRBD1 (5 bases). The germline gives CDR1 MDHEN, CDR2 SYDVKM. V was trimmed by 4 bases and J by 7 bases, leaving 17 bases between them. The CDR3 has 15 residues. The CDR3 DNA sequence: TGTGCCAGCAGTTATGGGAGGGACCGGGGGAACACCATATATTTT. Its protein product is CASSYGRDRGNTIYF.